This T cell receptor beta chain originates from a study of CD8+ T cells in alopecia areata. General study findings and limits: Researchers report lesional scalp, most notably alopecia totalis/universalis, outstripped normal scalp in clonality.

V was shortened by 0 bases and J by 0 bases, with 8 bases between the two germline ends. Germline V gene lookup returns CDR1 MRHNA and CDR2 SNTAGT. The CDR3 runs to 15 residues. This clone is medium-sized (0.01 to 0.1%) by share. Its cognate antigen is unknown. Sequencing used cDNA as its template, made by extracting RNA and reverse transcribing it. Assay used: immunoSEQ multiplex PCR; TCRdb lists only in-frame clones, some missing. This sample carries 150,000 or so clones, around 87% of them seen once, and the ten largest clones take roughly 16%. This material consisted of CD8+ T cells sorted from blood, taken at week 0. This clonotype was obtained from a human donor with alopecia areata. The rearrangement joins TRBV6-4 to TRBJ1-1; the D gene is possibly TRBD1 (5 bases). The chain's CDR3 is CASSDSDSMNTEAFF. Written as DNA, the CDR3 is TGTGCCAGCAGTGACTCCGACAGTATGAACACTGAAGCTTTCTTT.